Shown below are 21 T cell receptor beta chains from a single sample sequenced in a study of CD8 T cells in ankylosing spondylitis. Study-wide results and caveats: Ankylosing spondylitis blood seemed to carry a telltale TCR beta motif made of several highly homologous variants.

MiXCR, run by TCRdb on the 5' RACE reads, gives a single entry per CDR3 protein. The sample holds more than 500,000 distinct CDR3 sequences, approximately 5% seen once. Antigens for these TCRs are unknown. Material: blood, either unsorted or a sorted T cell fraction (not recorded which). The receptors derive from a male donor with ankylosing spondylitis.

This clonotype was seen ten or more times. This rearrangement joins TRBV25-1 to TRBJ2-7, with unresolved D. Germline V lookup: CDR1 MGHDK, CDR2 SYGVNS. Trimming removed 7 bases from V and 2 bases from J, with 15 bases in between. This CDR3 has 14 amino acids. CDR3 sequence (DNA): TGTGCCAGCACCGAGAATTCAGGTACCTACGAGCAGTACTTC. It yields the protein CASTENSGTYEQYF.

This clonotype was detected a few times. J is TRBJ2-2 and V is TRBV12-3 or TRBV12-4, with D possibly TRBD1 on 6 matching bases. CDR3 size: 13 residues. V lost 3 bases and J lost 7, with 9 bases in between. This CDR3 is CASSFQGFGELFF. The CDR3 nucleotides are TGTGCCAGCAGTTTTCAGGGGTTCGGGGAGCTGTTTTTT.

This clonotype was detected many times. CDR3 residues: CSATGIGQGFNSPLHF. Here the CDR3 DNA reads TGCAGTGCTACTGGTATCGGACAGGGCTTCAATTCACCCCTCCACTTT. V is TRBV20-1 and J is TRBJ1-6, with 8 bases identical to TRBD1. Germline V CDR1 and CDR2: DFQATT, SNEGSKA (reference sequence). The CDR3 has 16 amino acids. Unmatched junction bases numbered 12, after V lost 4 bases and J lost 7 bases.

This clonotype appeared many times. The chain is built from TRBV5-6 and TRBJ2-7; D call uncertain. Germline V gives CDR1 SGHDT, CDR2 YYEEEE. Trimming left V 4 bases short and J 2 bases short, with 16 bases between. This CDR3 comprises 15 residues. The CDR3 nucleotides read TGTGCCAGCAGCCTACTAAATCCAGCTACCTACGAGCAGTACTTC. Translation gives CASSLLNPATYEQYF.

This clonotype was counted many times. V and J are TRBV5-1 and TRBJ1-6, with a possible D match to TRBD1 (6 bases). This CDR3 is built from 15 residues. Trimming left V 5 bases short and J 8 bases short, with 17 bases between. Germline V lookup: CDR1 SGHRS, CDR2 YFSETQ. CDR3 coding DNA: TGCGCCAGCAGTTCCGGGACACCGGGGCATTCACCCCTCCACTTT. Amino acids: CASSSGTPGHSPLHF.

Ten or more counts support this clonotype. The chain carries TRBV6-5 and TRBJ1-1; no firm D call. CDR1 is MNHEY and CDR2 is SVGAGI in the germline V gene. The CDR3 length is 15 residues. The V end was cut by 4 bases, the J end by 5 bases, with 17 bases between. The CDR3, as DNA: TGTGCCAGCAGTTCTTTGACAACCATGGGGACTGAAGCTTTCTTT. As protein: CASSSLTTMGTEAFF.

This clonotype came up a few times. This chain joins TRBV7-2 and TRBJ2-1, with 10 bases fitting TRBD2. The junction had 8 bases not matched to a gene; V was cut back by 0 bases and J by 9 bases. Germline V lookup: CDR1 SGHTA, CDR2 FQGNSA. The CDR3 runs to 16 residues. The CDR3 DNA reads as TGTGCCAGCAGCTTAGCCGGGACTAGCGTAGGGGGTGAGCAGTTCTTC. Residues: CASSLAGTSVGGEQFF.

This clonotype was found a few times. This sequence joins TRBV18 and TRBJ1-5; tentative D call: TRBD1 (5 bases). Trimming shortened V by 3 bases and J by 1 base, and 7 bases separated the two germline ends. Per germline, CDR1 KGHSH and CDR2 LQKENI. The CDR3 runs 14 residues. Written as DNA, the CDR3 is TGTGCCAGCTCACCGCGACAGAGCAATCAGCCCCAGCATTTT. The encoded protein is CASSPRQSNQPQHF.

This clonotype was picked up many times. CDR3 coding DNA: TGCGCCAGCAGCCGTATCGACAGGGACTACGAGCAGTACTTC. Its translation is CASSRIDRDYEQYF. This chain uses TRBV5-1 with TRBJ2-7; 7 bases fit TRBD1. The V and J ends lost 4 bases and 3 bases, in that order; junction bases with no gene match: 7. Germline CDR1 reads SGHRS; CDR2 reads YFSETQ. The CDR3 is 14 residues long. The full variable domain, with the rest looked up from reference TRBV5-1 and TRBJ2-7, is KAGVTQTPRYLIKTRGQQVTLSCSPISGHRSVSWYQQTPGQGLQFLFEYFSETQRNKGNFPGRFSGRQFSNSRSEMNVSTLELGDSALYLCASSRIDRDYEQYFGPGTRLTVT.

This clonotype has at least ten counts. The chain links TRBV4-3 to TRBJ1-1, with D unclear. The CDR3 is made up of 14 amino acids. V gave up 4 bases and J gave up 5 bases, with 14 bases separating them. Germline V gene lookup returns CDR1 LGHNA and CDR2 YSLEER. CDR3 nucleotides: TGCGCCAGCAGCCCACTTCTGGAGGGAACTGAAGCTTTCTTT. Amino acids: CASSPLLEGTEAFF.

This clonotype has ten or more counts. CDR3 sequence reads: CSVVRGHQETQYF. CDR3 bases: TGCAGCGTTGTAAGGGGACACCAAGAGACCCAGTACTTC. This chain joins TRBV29-1 and TRBJ2-5; D may be TRBD1 or TRBD2 (5 bases each). Germline V gives CDR1 SQVTM, CDR2 ANQGSEA. The CDR3 spans 13 residues. Between the trimmed V and J ends, which lost 4 bases and 0 bases, there was a span of 9 bases.

This clonotype was seen many times. The chain employs TRBV28 and TRBJ1-5, with TRBD1 matching 8 bases. After removal of 6 bases from V and 2 bases from J, the junction contained 9 bases not matched to a gene. Germline V gene sequence: CDR1 MDHEN, CDR2 SYDVKM. This CDR3 region has 16 residues. DNA of the CDR3: TGTGCCAGCAGCTTGGACAGGGAGTTACGCAATCAGCCCCAGCATTTT. This gives the protein CASSLDRELRNQPQHF. The full variable domain, in which reference TRBV28 and TRBJ1-5 provide the parts outside the CDR3, is DVKVTQSSRYLVKRTGEKVFLECVQDMDHENMFWYRQDPGLGLRLIYFSYDVKMKEKGDIPEGYSVSREKKERFSLILESASTNQTSMYLCASSLDRELRNQPQHFGDGTRLSIL.

This chain links TRBV4-2 with TRBJ2-2, with TRBD2 identical over 14 bases. Germline assignment: CDR1 LGHNA and CDR2 YNFKEQ. Unmatched junction bases numbered 5, after V lost 4 bases and J lost 1 base. This CDR3 spans 18 amino acids. CDR3 amino acids: CASSRLAGGPRNTGELFF. In DNA form, the CDR3 reads TGTGCCAGCAGCCGACTAGCGGGAGGGCCACGGAACACCGGGGAGCTGTTTTTT.

This clonotype was detected many times. This chain uses TRBV20-1 with TRBJ1-5, with D unresolved. Trimming shortened V by 4 bases and J by 6 bases, and 10 bases separated the two germline ends. Per germline, CDR1 DFQATT and CDR2 SNEGSKA (reference sequence). The CDR3 consists of 12 residues. The CDR3 DNA sequence: TGCAGTGCTATAGGGCCCCTTCAGCCCCAGCATTTT. Its protein is CSAIGPLQPQHF.

A few counts support this clonotype. V is TRBV6-5 and J is TRBJ1-1; possibly TRBD1 for D (6 bases). Germline V gene lookup returns CDR1 MNHEY and CDR2 SVGAGI. The V end lost 2 bases, the J end lost 0 bases, and 10 bases lay between the germline ends. This CDR3 has 15 amino acids. The CDR3 bases are TGTGCCAGCAGTTACCCAGGACAGTTGAACACTGAAGCTTTCTTT. Residues: CASSYPGQLNTEAFF.

The chain couples TRBV12-3 or TRBV12-4 to TRBJ1-1, with TRBD1 as a possible D gene (6 bases). The CDR3 is made up of 12 amino acids. V lost 3 bases, J lost 9 bases, and 11 bases lay in between. This chain's CDR3 is CASSFNRVKAFF. CDR3 nucleotide sequence: TGTGCCAGCAGTTTTAACAGGGTTAAAGCTTTCTTT.

In its sample, this clonotype was seen a few times. This chain joins TRBV6-5 and TRBJ2-2, with 9 positions matching TRBD1. The germline gives CDR1 MNHEY, CDR2 SVGAGI. The CDR3 runs 14 residues. J lost 7 bases, V lost 4 bases, and 4 bases had no gene match. The CDR3 sequence is CASSWDRVSGELFF. The CDR3 DNA is TGTGCCAGCAGTTGGGACAGGGTTAGCGGGGAGCTGTTTTTT.

This clonotype was picked up many times. V gene TRBV18 combines with J gene TRBJ2-7; D unclear. The CDR3 totals 13 residues. V lost 3 bases, J lost 4 bases, and 10 bases lay in between. Per germline, CDR1 KGHSH and CDR2 LQKENI. The CDR3 sequence: CASSPSRQYEQYF. In nucleotides, the CDR3 is TGTGCCAGCTCACCGAGCAGGCAATACGAGCAGTACTTC.

This clonotype was observed many times. The V call is TRBV7-2, the J call TRBJ2-5; 13 bases agree with TRBD2. CDR1 is SGHTA and CDR2 is FQGNSA in the germline V gene. J lost 5 bases, V lost 8 bases, and 14 bases had no gene match. CDR3 length equals 17 residues. CDR3 nucleotide sequence: TGTGCCAGCGGGAACCTAGGACTAGCGGGGGTTTACGAGACCCAGTACTTC. Protein: CASGNLGLAGVYETQYF. Filled out from reference TRBV7-2 and TRBJ2-5, the complete variable domain reads GAGVSQSPSNKVTEKGKDVELRCDPISGHTALYWYRQSLGQGLEFLIYFQGNSAPDKSGLPSDRFSAERTGGSVSTLTIQRTQQEDSAVYLCASGNLGLAGVYETQYFGPGTRLLVL.

The chain employs TRBV12-3 or TRBV12-4 and TRBJ2-3, with 9 bases aligning to TRBD2. The V gene end was trimmed by 3 bases and the J gene end by 4 bases; junction bases not matched to a gene: 2. The CDR3 loop spans 14 amino acids. The CDR3 DNA reads TGTGCCAGCAGTTTTAGCGGGAGAGCAGATACGCAGTATTTT. Its translation is CASSFSGRADTQYF.

This clonotype was recorded many times. The V call is TRBV20-1, the J call TRBJ2-5; possible D gene TRBD1, 6 bases. The CDR3 runs to 11 residues. Germline V CDR1 and CDR2: DFQATT, SNEGSKA (reference sequence). The CDR3 protein is CRMGAGETQYF. The DNA for the CDR3 is TGCAGGATGGGGGCGGGAGAGACCCAGTACTTC.